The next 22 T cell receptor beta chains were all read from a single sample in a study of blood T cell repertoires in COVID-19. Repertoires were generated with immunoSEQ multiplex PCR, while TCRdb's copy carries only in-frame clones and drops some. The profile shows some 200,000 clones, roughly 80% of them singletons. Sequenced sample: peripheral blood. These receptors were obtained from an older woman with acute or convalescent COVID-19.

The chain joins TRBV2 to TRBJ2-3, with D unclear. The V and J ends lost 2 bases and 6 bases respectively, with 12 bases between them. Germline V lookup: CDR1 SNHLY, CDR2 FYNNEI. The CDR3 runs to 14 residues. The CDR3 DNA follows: TGTGCCAGCAGTGAAAGCCCGCCCCGCGATACGCAGTATTTT. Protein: CASSESPPRDTQYF.

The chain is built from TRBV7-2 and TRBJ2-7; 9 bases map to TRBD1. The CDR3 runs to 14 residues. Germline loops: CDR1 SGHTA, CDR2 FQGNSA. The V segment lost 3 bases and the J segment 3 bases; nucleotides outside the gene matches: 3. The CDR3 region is CASSLGTGNYEQYF. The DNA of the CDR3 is TGTGCCAGCAGCTTGGGGACAGGGAACTACGAGCAGTACTTC.

The CDR3 bases are TGTGCCAGCAGCTTAGCCGGGGGAGAGCTAAACGGCTACACCTTC. This translates into CASSLAGGELNGYTF. This chain connects TRBV7-9 to TRBJ1-2; TRBD1 is a possible D gene (5 bases). V lost 0 bases and J lost 8, with 16 bases in between. The germline V gene encodes CDR1 SEHNR and CDR2 FQNEAQ (reference sequence). The CDR3 has 15 amino acids.

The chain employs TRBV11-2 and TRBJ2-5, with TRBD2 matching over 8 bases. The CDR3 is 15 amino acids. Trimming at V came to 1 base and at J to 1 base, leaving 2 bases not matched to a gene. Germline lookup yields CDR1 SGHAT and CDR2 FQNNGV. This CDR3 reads CASSLGAGGQETQYF. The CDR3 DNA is TGTGCCAGCAGCTTAGGCGCGGGAGGCCAAGAGACCCAGTACTTC.

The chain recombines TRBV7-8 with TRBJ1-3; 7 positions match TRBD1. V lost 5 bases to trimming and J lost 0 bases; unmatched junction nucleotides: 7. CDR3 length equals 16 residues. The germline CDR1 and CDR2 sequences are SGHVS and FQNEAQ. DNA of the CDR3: TGTGCCAGCAGCGGGGGACAGTTCCTCTCTGGAAACACCATATATTTT. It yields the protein CASSGGQFLSGNTIYF.

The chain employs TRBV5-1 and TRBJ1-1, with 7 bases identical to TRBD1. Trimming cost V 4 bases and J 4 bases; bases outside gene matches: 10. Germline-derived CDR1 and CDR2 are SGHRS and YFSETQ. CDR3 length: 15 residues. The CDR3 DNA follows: TGCGCCAGCAGCGGTACAGGGGTAAAGGGCACTGAAGCTTTCTTT. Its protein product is CASSGTGVKGTEAFF.

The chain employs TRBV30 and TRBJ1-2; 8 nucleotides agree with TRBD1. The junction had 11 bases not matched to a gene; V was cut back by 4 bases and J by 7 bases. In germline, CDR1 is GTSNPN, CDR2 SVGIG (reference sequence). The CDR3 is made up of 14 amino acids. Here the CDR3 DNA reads TGTGCCTGGATCCCCGGACAGGGTGTTTTTGGCTACACCTTC. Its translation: CAWIPGQGVFGYTF.

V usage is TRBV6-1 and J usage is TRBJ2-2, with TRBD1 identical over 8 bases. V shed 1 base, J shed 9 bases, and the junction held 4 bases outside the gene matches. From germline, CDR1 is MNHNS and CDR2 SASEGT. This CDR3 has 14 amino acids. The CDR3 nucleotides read TGTGCCAGCAGTGAAGGGACAGGGAGGCGGGAGCTGTTTTTT. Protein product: CASSEGTGRRELFF.

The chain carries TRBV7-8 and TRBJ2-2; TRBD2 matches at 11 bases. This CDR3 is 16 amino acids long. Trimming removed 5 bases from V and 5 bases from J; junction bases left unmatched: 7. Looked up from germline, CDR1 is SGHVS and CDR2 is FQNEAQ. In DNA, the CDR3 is TGTGCCAGCAGCCCGCGACTAGCGGGAAGTACCGGGGAGCTGTTTTTT. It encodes CASSPRLAGSTGELFF.

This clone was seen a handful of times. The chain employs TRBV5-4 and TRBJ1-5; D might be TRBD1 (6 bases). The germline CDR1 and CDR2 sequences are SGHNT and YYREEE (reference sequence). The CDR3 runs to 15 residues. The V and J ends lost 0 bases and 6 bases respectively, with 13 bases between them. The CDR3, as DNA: TGTGCCAGCAGCTTGGGTAGGGGGAGTGGTCAGCCCCAGCATTTT. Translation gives CASSLGRGSGQPQHF.

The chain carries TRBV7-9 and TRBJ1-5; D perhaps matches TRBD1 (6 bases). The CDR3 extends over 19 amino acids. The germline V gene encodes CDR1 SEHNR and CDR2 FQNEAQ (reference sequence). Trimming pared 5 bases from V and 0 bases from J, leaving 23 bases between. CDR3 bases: TGTGCCAGCAGCCCGGGGGGACAATCTCCAATCGATAGCAATCAGCCCCAGCATTTT. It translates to CASSPGGQSPIDSNQPQHF.

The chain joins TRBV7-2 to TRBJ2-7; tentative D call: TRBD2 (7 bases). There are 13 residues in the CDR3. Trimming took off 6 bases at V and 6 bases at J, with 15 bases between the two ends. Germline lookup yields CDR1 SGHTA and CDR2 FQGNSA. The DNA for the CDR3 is TGTGCCAGCAGAGAAAGGGGGGGGTCCGAGCAGTACTTC. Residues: CASRERGGSEQYF.

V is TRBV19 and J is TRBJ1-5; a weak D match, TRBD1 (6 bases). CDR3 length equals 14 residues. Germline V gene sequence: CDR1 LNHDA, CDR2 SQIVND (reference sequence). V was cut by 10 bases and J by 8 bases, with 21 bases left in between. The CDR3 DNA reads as TGTGCCACCAAAGGGACACCGGAGGACGAGCCCCAGCATTTT. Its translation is CATKGTPEDEPQHF.

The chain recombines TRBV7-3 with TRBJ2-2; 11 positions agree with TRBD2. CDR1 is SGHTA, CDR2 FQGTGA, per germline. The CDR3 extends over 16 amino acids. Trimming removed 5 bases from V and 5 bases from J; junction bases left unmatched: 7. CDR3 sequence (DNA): TGTGCCAGCAGCCCAGGGACTAGCGGTCCAACCGGGGAGCTGTTTTTT. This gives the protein CASSPGTSGPTGELFF.

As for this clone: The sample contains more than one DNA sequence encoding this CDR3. The CDR3 is CASSLDSGTSDYNEQFF. CDR3 nucleotides: TGTGCCAGCAGCTTAGACTCCGGGACTAGCGATTACAATGAGCAGTTCTTC. The V and J genes are TRBV11-2 and TRBJ2-1, with 10 positions matching TRBD2. Germline trimming cut 0 bases from V and 4 bases from J; bases unmatched to any gene: 6. The length of the CDR3 is 17 residues. The germline V gene encodes CDR1 SGHAT and CDR2 FQNNGV.

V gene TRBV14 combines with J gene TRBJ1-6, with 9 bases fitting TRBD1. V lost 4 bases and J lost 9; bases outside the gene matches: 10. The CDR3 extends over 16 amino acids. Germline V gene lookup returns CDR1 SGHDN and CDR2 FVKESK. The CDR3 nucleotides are TGTGCCAGCAGCCCTTGGACAGGGGACGGGGCTTCACCCCTCCACTTT. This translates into CASSPWTGDGASPLHF. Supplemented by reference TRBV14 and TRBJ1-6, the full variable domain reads EAGVTQFPSHSVIEKGQTVTLRCDPISGHDNLYWYRRVMGKEIKFLLHFVKESKQDESGMPNNRFLAERTGGTYSTLKVQPAELEDSGVYFCASSPWTGDGASPLHFGNGTRLTVT.

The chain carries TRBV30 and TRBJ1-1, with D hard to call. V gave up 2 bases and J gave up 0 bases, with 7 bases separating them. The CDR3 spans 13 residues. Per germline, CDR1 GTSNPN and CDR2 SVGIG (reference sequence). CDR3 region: CAWSTGLNTEAFF. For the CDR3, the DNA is TGTGCCTGGAGTACCGGGTTGAACACTGAAGCTTTCTTT.

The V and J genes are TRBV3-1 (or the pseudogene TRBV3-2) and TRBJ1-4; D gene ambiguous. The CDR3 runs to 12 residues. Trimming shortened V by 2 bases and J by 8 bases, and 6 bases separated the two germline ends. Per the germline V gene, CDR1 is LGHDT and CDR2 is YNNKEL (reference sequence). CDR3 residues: CASSQPTEKLFF. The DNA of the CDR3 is TGTGCCAGCAGCCAACCTACCGAAAAACTGTTTTTT.

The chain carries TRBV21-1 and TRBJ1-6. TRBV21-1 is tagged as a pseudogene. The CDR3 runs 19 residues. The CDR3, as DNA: TGTGCCAGCAGCAAAGAAGGGATGGGGAGGGGGTTTACGGGTTCACCCCTCCACTTT. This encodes CASSKEGMGRGFTGSPLHF.

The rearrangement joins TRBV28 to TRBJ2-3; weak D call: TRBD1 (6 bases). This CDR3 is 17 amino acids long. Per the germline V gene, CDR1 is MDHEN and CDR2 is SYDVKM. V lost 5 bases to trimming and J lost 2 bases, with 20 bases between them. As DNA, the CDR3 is TGTGCCAGCAGTCCTCCGGGACACCCACAATACACAGATACGCAGTATTTT. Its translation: CASSPPGHPQYTDTQYF.

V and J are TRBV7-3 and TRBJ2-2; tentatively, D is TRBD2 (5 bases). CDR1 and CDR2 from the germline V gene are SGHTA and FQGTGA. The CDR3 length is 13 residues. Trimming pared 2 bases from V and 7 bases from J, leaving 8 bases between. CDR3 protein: CASSLGGGGELFF. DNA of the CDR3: TGTGCCAGCAGCTTAGGAGGCGGCGGGGAGCTGTTTTTT.

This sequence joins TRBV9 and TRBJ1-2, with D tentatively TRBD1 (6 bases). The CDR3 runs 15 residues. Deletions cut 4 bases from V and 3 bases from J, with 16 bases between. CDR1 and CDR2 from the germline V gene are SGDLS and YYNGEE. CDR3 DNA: TGTGCCAGCAGCCTAGGGGGGGGCGCGGACTATGGCTACACCTTC. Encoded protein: CASSLGGGADYGYTF.